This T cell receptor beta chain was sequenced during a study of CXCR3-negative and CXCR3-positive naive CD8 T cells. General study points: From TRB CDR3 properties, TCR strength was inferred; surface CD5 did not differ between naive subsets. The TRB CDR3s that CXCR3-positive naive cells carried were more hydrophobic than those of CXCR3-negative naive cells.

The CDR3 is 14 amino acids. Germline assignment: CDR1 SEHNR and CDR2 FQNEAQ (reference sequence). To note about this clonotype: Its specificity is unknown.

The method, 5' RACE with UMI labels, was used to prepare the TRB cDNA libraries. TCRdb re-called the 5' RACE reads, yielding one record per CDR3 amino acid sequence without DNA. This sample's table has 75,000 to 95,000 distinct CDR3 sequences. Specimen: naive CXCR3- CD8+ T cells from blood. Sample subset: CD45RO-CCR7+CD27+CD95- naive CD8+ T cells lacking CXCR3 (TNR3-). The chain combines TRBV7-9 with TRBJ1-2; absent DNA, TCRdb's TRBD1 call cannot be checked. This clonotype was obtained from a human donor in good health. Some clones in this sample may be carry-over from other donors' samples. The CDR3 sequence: CASSAPQDWYGYTF.